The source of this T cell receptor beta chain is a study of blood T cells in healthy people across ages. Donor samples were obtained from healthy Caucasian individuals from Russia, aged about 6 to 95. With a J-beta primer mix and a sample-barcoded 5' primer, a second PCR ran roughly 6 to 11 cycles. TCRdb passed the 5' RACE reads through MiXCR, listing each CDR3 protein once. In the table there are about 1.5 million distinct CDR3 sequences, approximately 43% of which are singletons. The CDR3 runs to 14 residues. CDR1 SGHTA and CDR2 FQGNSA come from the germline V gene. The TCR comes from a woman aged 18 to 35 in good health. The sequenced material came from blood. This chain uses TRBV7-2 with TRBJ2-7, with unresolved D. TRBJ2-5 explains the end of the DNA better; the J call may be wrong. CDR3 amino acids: CASSLQPDVETQYF. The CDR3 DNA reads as TGTGCCAGCAGCTTACAACCAGACGTGGAGACCCAGTACTTC.